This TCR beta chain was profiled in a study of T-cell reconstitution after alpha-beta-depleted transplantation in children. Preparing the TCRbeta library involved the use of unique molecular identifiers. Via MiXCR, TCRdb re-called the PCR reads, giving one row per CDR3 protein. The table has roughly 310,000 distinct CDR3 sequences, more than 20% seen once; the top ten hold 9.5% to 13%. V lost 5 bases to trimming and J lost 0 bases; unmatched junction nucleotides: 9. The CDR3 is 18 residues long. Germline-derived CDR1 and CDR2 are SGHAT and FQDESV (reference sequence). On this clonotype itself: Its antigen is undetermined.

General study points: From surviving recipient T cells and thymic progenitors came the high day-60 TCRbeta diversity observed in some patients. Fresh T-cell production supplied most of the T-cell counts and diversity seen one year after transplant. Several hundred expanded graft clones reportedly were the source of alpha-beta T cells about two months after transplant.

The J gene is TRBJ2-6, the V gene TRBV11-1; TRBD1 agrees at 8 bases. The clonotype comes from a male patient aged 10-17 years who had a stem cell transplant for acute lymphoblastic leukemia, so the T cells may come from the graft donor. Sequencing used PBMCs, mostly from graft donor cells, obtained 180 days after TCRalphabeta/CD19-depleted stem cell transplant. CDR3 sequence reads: CASSHTQGVGSGANVLTF. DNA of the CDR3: TGTGCCAGCAGCCATACACAGGGGGTTGGCTCTGGGGCCAACGTCCTGACTTTC.